Sequencing of this T cell receptor beta chain was carried out in a study of blood T cell repertoires in COVID-19. About the study: Donors in the United States, Italy and Spain gave samples during acute or convalescent COVID-19. Sample material is recorded as cDNA or gDNA derived from T cells, B-cell-depleted T cells, or PBMCs.

Per the study methods: Estimation of nucleated cell counts was performed using reference gene primer amplification. Data came from immunoSEQ multiplex PCR; TCRdb stores just in-frame clones and leaves some out. D and trimming were read from the DNA, whereas the V and J calls and clone size are those reported in that table. The data hold fewer than 200,000 clones, with roughly four fifths observed a single time. The Seattle patients joined while their infection was active and were tracked longitudinally afterward. Germline assignment: CDR1 SGHDN and CDR2 FVKESK. The ends were cut back, 0 bases at V and 4 bases at J, with 12 bases in the middle. This CDR3 is built from 15 residues.

The sample was peripheral blood. This TCR derives from a woman of 80 years or more with COVID-19, enrolled during active disease. V and J are TRBV14 and TRBJ1-2; D ambiguous. This chain's CDR3 is CASSQEGPGSYGYTF. CDR3 in DNA: TGTGCCAGCAGCCAAGAAGGGCCGGGGAGCTATGGCTACACCTTC. The variable domain in full, with the rest retrieved from reference TRBV14 and TRBJ1-2, is EAGVTQFPSHSVIEKGQTVTLRCDPISGHDNLYWYRRVMGKEIKFLLHFVKESKQDESGMPNNRFLAERTGGTYSTLKVQPAELEDSGVYFCASSQEGPGSYGYTFGSGTRLTVV.